This T cell receptor beta chain was obtained from a study of cytomegalovirus exposure and HLA in healthy donors. The study's findings and limits: Immune exposure information comprised only CMV serostatus. In a later analysis, at a false discovery rate of 0.05, 16,951 TCR beta sequences were associated with HLA alleles.

With 60 Vbeta and 13 Jbeta primers, the PCR was carried out. Assay: immunoSEQ multiplex PCR; the TCRdb copy retains only in-frame clones and omits some. The sample holds nearly 35,000 clones. Points on this clone: What it binds is unknown.

V lost 2 bases and J lost 3; bases outside the gene matches: 3. Per the germline V gene, CDR1 is LGHNT and CDR2 is FRNRAP. The CDR3 is 15 residues long. The receptor was isolated from a woman in her forties in good health and CMV-seropositive. This sequence joins TRBV12-5 and TRBJ2-7; 11 bases are shared with TRBD1. The sequenced sample consisted of PBMCs. CDR3 DNA sequence: TGTGCTAGTGGTTTGAGGGACAGGGGGTTCTACGAGCAGTACTTC. It translates to CASGLRDRGFYEQYF.